Sequencing of this TCR beta chain was carried out in a study of human T cells and chemical hapten exposure. On the study more broadly: 2% DPC applied to an approximately 2 cm by approximately 2 cm arm area sensitized donors. Scalp application of diphenylcyclopropenone was performed weekly in patients across the entire roughly 26-week study. A mostly female patient group had alopecia areata, totalis or universalis. General observations from the study: Counts of TCRs expanded at PT1 correlated positively with patch test score.

The CDR3 sequence is 14 residues long. Trimming pared 1 base from V and 2 bases from J, leaving 6 bases between. Germline-derived CDR1 and CDR2 are LGHNA and YNFKEQ. Only a few counts were recorded for this clonotype. Its target is unknown. TCRdb independently ran MiXCR on the RACE reads; one entry per CDR3 protein. The sample holds about 360,000 distinct CDR3 sequences, more than 4.5% seen once. Time point here: patch test 1, 2 weeks after DPC sensitization. Regarding treatment: therapeutic diphenylcyclopropenone sensitization with weekly scalp DPC. The V and J genes are TRBV4-2 and TRBJ2-1; TRBD2 might be the D (5 bases). The sample in question was whole blood, obtained in connection with sensitization to the hapten diphenylcyclopropenone (DPC). The TCR sequence derives from a woman between 50 and 59 years old with alopecia areata. Some clones in this sample may be carry-over from other donors' samples. CDR3: CASSQGTPYNEQFF. As DNA, the CDR3 is TGTGCCAGCAGCCAAGGGACTCCCTACAATGAGCAGTTCTTC.